The source of this T cell receptor (beta chain) is a study of cytomegalovirus exposure and HLA in healthy donors. Looked up from germline, CDR1 is MNHEY and CDR2 is SMNVEV (reference sequence). CDR3 size: 14 residues. V lost 5 bases, J lost 5 bases, and 9 bases stayed unmatched. TCRdb's copy holds only in-frame clones and misses some; the assay was immunoSEQ multiplex PCR. The sample lists approximately 56,000 clones, more than 80% occurring once. A single count supports this clone. The donors were members of the validation cohort comprising 120 subjects, separate from the roughly 670-subject first cohort.

The rearrangement uses TRBV27 and TRBJ2-7; 7 bases map to TRBD1. The sample consisted of PBMCs. The origin of this receptor is a man aged 18 to 30 in good health and CMV-seronegative. The CDR3 reads CASSPTGQFDEQYF. The CDR3 nucleotides are TGTGCCAGCAGTCCCACGGGACAGTTTGACGAGCAGTACTTC.